These 4 T cell receptor beta chains share one sample of origin, sequenced in a study of cytotoxic CD8 clonotypes in ibrutinib-treated CLL. Measured with immunoSEQ multiplex PCR; TCRdb has only the in-frame clones, and not every one. Here the sample spans 300,000 or so clones, over 60% being singletons. Here the sequenced sample was PBMCs, taken after 36 months of ibrutinib treatment. The receptors shown here come from a human donor with chronic lymphocytic leukemia.

A single count supports this clone. CDR3 region: CATSRDRSAAYVEQYF. The CDR3 coding sequence is TGTGCCACCAGCAGAGATCGGTCGGCGGCGTACGTAGAGCAGTACTTC. The gene calls are TRBV15 and TRBJ2-7; D unresolved. V lost 0 bases, J lost 7 bases, and 19 bases lay in between. Germline V gene sequence: CDR1 LNHNV, CDR2 YYDKDF (reference sequence). This CDR3 is built from 16 residues.

The rearrangement uses TRBV4-2 and TRBJ2-3; 7 bases are a match to TRBD1. Germline CDR1 reads LGHNA; CDR2 reads YNFKEQ. The CDR3 totals 15 residues. Unmatched junction bases numbered 5, after V lost 1 base and J lost 4 bases. This CDR3 is CASSQGDRAPDTQYF. For the CDR3, the DNA is TGTGCCAGCAGCCAAGGAGACAGGGCCCCAGATACGCAGTATTTT.

A single count supports this clone. J is TRBJ2-7 and V is TRBV11-2; 7 bases match TRBD1. V trimming: 3 bases; J trimming: 5 bases; junction bases outside the gene matches: 13. The germline gives CDR1 SGHAT, CDR2 FQNNGV. This CDR3 region has 16 residues. The CDR3 DNA reads TGTGCCAGCAGCTTCACCCCGGTGACAGGGATCGACGAGCAGTACTTC. Translating it yields CASSFTPVTGIDEQYF.

This chain joins TRBV25-1 and TRBJ1-1; 9 bases are a match to TRBD1. The CDR3 loop spans 18 amino acids. V dropped 4 bases and J dropped 0; count of bases not matched to a gene: 12. The germline V gene encodes CDR1 MGHDK and CDR2 SYGVNS. The CDR3, as DNA: TGTGCCAGCAGTGCACGGGGGGCCGGGACAGGGATGAACACTGAAGCTTTCTTT. Translating gives CASSARGAGTGMNTEAFF.